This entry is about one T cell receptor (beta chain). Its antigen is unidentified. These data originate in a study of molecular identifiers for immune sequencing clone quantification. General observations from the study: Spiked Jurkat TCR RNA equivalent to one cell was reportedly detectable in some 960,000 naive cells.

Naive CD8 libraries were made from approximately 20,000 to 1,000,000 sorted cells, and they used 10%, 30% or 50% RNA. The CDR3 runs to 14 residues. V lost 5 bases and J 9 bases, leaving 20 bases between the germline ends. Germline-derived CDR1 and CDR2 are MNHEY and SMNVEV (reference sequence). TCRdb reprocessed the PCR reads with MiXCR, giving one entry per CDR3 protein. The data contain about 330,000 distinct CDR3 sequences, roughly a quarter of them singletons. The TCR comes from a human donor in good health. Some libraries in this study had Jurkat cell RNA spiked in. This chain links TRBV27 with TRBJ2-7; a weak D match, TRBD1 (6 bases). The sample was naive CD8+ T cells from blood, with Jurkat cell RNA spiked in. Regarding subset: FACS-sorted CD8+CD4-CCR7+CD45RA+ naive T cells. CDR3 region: CASSPAAGVPAQYF. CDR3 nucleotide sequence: TGTGCCAGCAGTCCCGCGGCAGGGGTCCCCGCGCAGTACTTC.